Reported below is one T cell receptor beta chain. Primers included in the PCR were 60 Vbeta and 13 Jbeta primers. TCRdb keeps only in-frame clones here, not all; method: immunoSEQ multiplex PCR. Seen here are under 110,000 clones, around 83% observed once, and the top ten hold 3% to 4%. These data originate in a study of cytomegalovirus exposure and HLA in healthy donors. Likely unrecorded immune exposures existed in these nominally healthy donors. The sample consisted of PBMCs. This TCR was sampled from a man aged 25-45 years in good health and CMV-seronegative.

The CDR3 DNA follows: TGTGCCTCTCTTGGGGTGACAGGAGAGGGGACTGAAGCTTTCTTT. This gives the protein CASLGVTGEGTEAFF. This chain connects TRBV30 to TRBJ1-1; D might be TRBD1 (6 bases). The CDR3 is 15 residues long. Trimming cost V 7 bases and J 5 bases, with 23 bases left between them. Germline lookup yields CDR1 GTSNPN and CDR2 SVGIG (reference sequence).